A single sample gave rise to the 15 T cell receptor beta chains below, sequenced in a study of blood T cell repertoires in COVID-19. Generated by immunoSEQ multiplex PCR, the TCRdb table keeps only in-frame clones and is missing some. Of around 84,000 clones listed, more than 85% are singletons. Material: peripheral blood. The receptors come from an elderly man with active or convalescent COVID-19.

The chain is built from TRBV2 and TRBJ1-2, with 7 nucleotides matching TRBD1. Trimming took 0 bases from V and 1 from J; bases not matched to a gene: 11. CDR3 length: 18 residues. CDR1 and CDR2 from the germline V gene are SNHLY and FYNNEI. CDR3 coding DNA: TGTGCCAGCAGTGAAGCTGGACGAACGACAGGGATTAACTATGGCTACACCTTC. It translates to CASSEAGRTTGINYGYTF.

This clone was seen only once. The V and J genes are TRBV6-6 and TRBJ2-1, with TRBD1 matching over 8 bases. The CDR3 covers 15 residues. Germline V gives CDR1 MNHNY, CDR2 SVGAGI (reference sequence). V lost 2 bases, J lost 4 bases, and 4 bases stayed unmatched. The CDR3 reads CASSYPDREYNEQFF. CDR3 DNA: TGTGCCAGCAGTTACCCGGACAGGGAGTACAATGAGCAGTTCTTC.

The chain carries TRBV28 and TRBJ2-3; tentatively, D is TRBD2 (6 bases). Germline values: CDR1 MDHEN, CDR2 SYDVKM. CDR3 length: 15 residues. V lost 10 bases and J 4 bases, leaving 21 bases between the germline ends. CDR3 residues: CAIRGADASADTQYF. As DNA, the CDR3 is TGTGCCATCCGAGGAGCGGATGCTAGCGCAGATACGCAGTATTTT.

The V call is TRBV7-2, the J call TRBJ2-3; D not resolved. The CDR3 is 14 amino acids. Germline CDR1 SGHTA, CDR2 FQGNSA. V was cut by 1 base and J by 6 bases, with 11 bases left in between. In DNA, the CDR3 is TGTGCCAGCAGCTTAGGACTCCGCGCGGATACGCAGTATTTT. Amino acid sequence: CASSLGLRADTQYF.

CDR3 residues: CASSKQGMYQPQHF. DNA for the CDR3: TGTGCCAGCTCGAAACAGGGAATGTATCAGCCCCAGCATTTT. The chain is built from TRBV6-5 and TRBJ1-5; weak D call: TRBD1 (6 bases). In germline, CDR1 is MNHEY, CDR2 SVGAGI. Trimming left V 8 bases short and J 5 bases short, with 16 bases between. The CDR3 spans 14 residues.

This chain joins TRBV7-9 and TRBJ1-2; a possible D gene is TRBD1 (5 bases). This CDR3 has 16 amino acids. Germline CDR1 and CDR2: SEHNR and FQNEAQ (reference sequence). Trimming took 4 bases from V and 3 from J, leaving 18 bases between them. The CDR3 DNA sequence: TGTGCCAGCAGCTCCCGGCGCCACAGGACCTACTATGGCTACACCTTC. Encoded protein: CASSSRRHRTYYGYTF.

The chain combines TRBV3-1 (or the pseudogene TRBV3-2) with TRBJ1-5; D remains ambiguous. The CDR3 covers 13 residues. CDR1 and CDR2 (germline): LGHDT, YNNKEL (reference sequence). Trimming left V 4 bases short and J 6 bases short, with 10 bases between. CDR3 protein: CASSLERVQPQHF. CDR3 DNA sequence: TGTGCCAGCAGCCTAGAGAGGGTTCAGCCCCAGCATTTT.

The chain has TRBV7-9 and TRBJ2-1; 9 nucleotides align to TRBD2. Losses at the gene ends were 2 bases for V and 10 bases for J; bases not matched to a gene: 12. CDR1 SEHNR and CDR2 FQNEAQ come from the germline V gene (reference sequence). This CDR3 is built from 16 residues. Here the CDR3 reads CASSLTVSGRRVEQFF. The CDR3 nucleotides read TGTGCCAGCAGCTTAACTGTTAGCGGGAGACGCGTAGAGCAGTTCTTC.

This chain uses TRBV19 with TRBJ2-1, with D tentatively TRBD2 (5 bases). The length of the CDR3 is 14 residues. Germline CDR1 LNHDA, CDR2 SQIVND (reference sequence). The V gene lost 7 bases and the J gene lost 12 bases, with 22 bases spanning the gap. The CDR3 DNA follows: TGTGCCAGTACCCATGACTACCTGACAAGCGGGCAGTTCTTC. Translated, it gives CASTHDYLTSGQFF. The full variable domain, its missing parts supplied by reference TRBV19 and TRBJ2-1, is DGGITQSPKYLFRKEGQNVTLSCEQNLNHDAMYWYRQDPGQGLRLIYYSQIVNDFQKGDIAEGYSVSREKKESFPLTVTSAQKNPTAFYLCASTHDYLTSGQFFGPGTRLTVL.

J is TRBJ1-4 and V is TRBV7-2, with D perhaps TRBD1 (6 bases). The CDR3 loop spans 16 amino acids. V was cut by 7 bases and J by 1 base, with 16 bases left in between. In germline, CDR1 is SGHTA, CDR2 FQGNSA. The CDR3 nucleotides are TGTGCCAGCACCAAGGGGGGGATGGAAACTAATGAAAAACTGTTTTTT. Protein sequence: CASTKGGMETNEKLFF.

The chain joins TRBV2 to TRBJ2-2; 10 bases are a match to TRBD2. Germline V gives CDR1 SNHLY, CDR2 FYNNEI. The CDR3 is made up of 16 amino acids. V dropped 6 bases and J dropped 3; count of bases not matched to a gene: 7. This chain's CDR3 is CASRPGTSEYTGELFF. In nucleotides, the CDR3 is TGTGCCAGCAGACCTGGGACTAGCGAGTACACCGGGGAGCTGTTTTTT.

V and J are TRBV27 and TRBJ2-2, with 8 bases fitting TRBD2. The CDR3 has 15 residues. Germline lookup yields CDR1 MNHEY and CDR2 SMNVEV (reference sequence). Trimming removed 2 bases from V and 5 bases from J; junction bases left unmatched: 4. DNA of the CDR3: TGTGCCAGCAGTTTAGCGCGGGGGGCGACCGGGGAGCTGTTTTTT. This translates into CASSLARGATGELFF.

The V and J genes are TRBV7-9 and TRBJ1-4; unclear D gene. Germline CDR1 SEHNR, CDR2 FQNEAQ (reference sequence). Trimming shortened V by 4 bases and J by 0 bases, and 9 bases separated the two germline ends. CDR3 length equals 15 residues. CDR3 region: CASSSHSTTNEKLFF. The CDR3 DNA reads TGTGCCAGCAGCTCGCACAGCACAACTAATGAAAAACTGTTTTTT.

The V call is TRBV2, the J call TRBJ2-5, with 9 bases aligning to TRBD1. Trimming cost V 7 bases and J 4 bases; bases outside gene matches: 10. Germline CDR1 reads SNHLY; CDR2 reads FYNNEI. This CDR3 is 15 amino acids long. The CDR3 sequence is CASTQDRGSGETQYF. CDR3 in DNA: TGTGCCAGCACCCAGGACAGGGGATCGGGAGAGACCCAGTACTTC.

This chain links TRBV6-5 with TRBJ1-2, with a possible D match to TRBD1 (6 bases). The V gene lost 2 bases and the J gene lost 8 bases, with 12 bases spanning the gap. Germline CDR1 reads MNHEY; CDR2 reads SVGAGI. The length of the CDR3 is 13 residues. The CDR3 loop reads CASSYGGRGGYTF. CDR3 coding DNA: TGTGCCAGCAGTTACGGTGGCAGGGGCGGCTACACCTTC.